Here is one T cell receptor (beta chain) with its context. Its antigen remains unknown. Its ends do not fully match the called genes, so a read error is possible. This sample was included in a study of shared clonotypes between healthy human individuals. For the study at large: Donors consisted of a couple of women and a few men between 18 and 49. Per donor, CD8 memory used one plate, CD8 naive used two, CD4 memory used three and CD4 naive used three. Broader study findings: Sorted-subset sequencing, rarefaction showed, was incomplete despite large depth. Among the subsets, naive ones generally showed larger estimated richness than memory ones.

TCRdb's table, derived via immunoSEQ multiplex PCR, lists solely in-frame clones and lacks some. Among around 200,000 clones, around 63% were seen once, and the ten largest hold about 9.4%. Germline values: CDR1 SNHLY, CDR2 FYNNEI. The CDR3 is made up of 15 amino acids. Sequencing was carried out using memory CD4+ T cells sorted from blood. Subset meaning: CD45RA-negative fraction. The V gene is TRBV2, the J gene TRBJ2-1; the match to TRBD2 covers 12 bases. This clonotype was sampled from a man aged 25 to 40 in good health. Here the CDR3 reads CVSSAGLAGYNEQFF. Written as DNA, the CDR3 is TGTGTCAGCAGTGCCGGACTAGCGGGATACAATGAGCAGTTCTTC.